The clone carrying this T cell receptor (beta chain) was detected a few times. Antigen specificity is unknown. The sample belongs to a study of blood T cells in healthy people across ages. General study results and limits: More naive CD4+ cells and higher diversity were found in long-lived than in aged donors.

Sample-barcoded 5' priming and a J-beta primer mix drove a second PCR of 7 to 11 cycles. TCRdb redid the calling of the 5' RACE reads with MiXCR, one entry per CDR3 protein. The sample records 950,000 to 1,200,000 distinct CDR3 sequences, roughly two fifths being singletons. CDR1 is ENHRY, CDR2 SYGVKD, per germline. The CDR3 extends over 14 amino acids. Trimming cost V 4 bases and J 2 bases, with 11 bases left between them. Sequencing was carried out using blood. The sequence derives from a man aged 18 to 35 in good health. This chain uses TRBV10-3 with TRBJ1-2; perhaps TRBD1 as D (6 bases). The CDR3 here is CAISGGQDNYGYTF. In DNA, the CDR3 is TGTGCCATCAGTGGGGGGCAGGACAACTATGGCTACACCTTC.